Listed below are T cell receptor beta chains from one sample, sequenced in a study of T cell changes during pregnancy in multiple sclerosis. The protocol was immunoSEQ multiplex PCR, while the TCRdb copy is restricted to in-frame clones and leaves out a portion. The sample records about 38,000 clones, 75% to 95% being singletons. Here the sequenced sample was CD8+ T cells from peripheral blood mononuclear cells, taken after pregnancy. The source of these receptors is a female donor with multiple sclerosis, enrolled in a pregnancy study. CDR3s include the opening cysteine and the closing phenylalanine or tryptophan. The D gene is left open where the match is weak. A row's size may be missing; if present it is once, few, many or a size class.

TRBV6-1,TRBJ2-7,.,15,TRBD1,CASSSDRGYTYEQYF,TGTGCCAGCAGCTCGGACAGGGGGTATACCTACGAGCAGTACTTC
TRBV5-5,TRBJ1-1,.,16,TRBD1,CASSLGPGQGVPEAFF,TGTGCCAGCAGCTTGGGGCCGGGACAGGGGGTCCCTGAAGCTTTCTTT
TRBV19,TRBJ1-1,.,17,.,CASSSNKLWGPEGEAFF,TGTGCCAGTAGCTCCAACAAGTTGTGGGGTCCTGAGGGTGAAGCTTTCTTT
TRBV11-2,TRBJ2-7,.,15,.,CASSLEGAPSYEQYF,TGTGCCAGCAGCTTAGAAGGAGCACCATCCTACGAGCAGTACTTC
TRBV28,TRBJ2-5,.,14,TRBD1,CASWNRGKQETQYF,TGTGCCAGCTGGAACAGGGGCAAGCAAGAGACCCAGTACTTC
TRBV28,TRBJ2-3,few,15,.,CASSSGQGGTDTQYF,TGTGCCAGCAGTTCCGGACAGGGAGGGACAGATACGCAGTATTTT
TRBV6-5,TRBJ1-4,.,15,.,CASSYEVRATEKLFF,TGTGCCAGCAGCTACGAGGTCAGAGCAACTGAAAAACTGTTTTTT
TRBV7-9,TRBJ2-7,.,14,.,CASSVAAGASEQYF,TGTGCCAGCAGCGTAGCCGCAGGGGCTTCCGAGCAGTACTTC
TRBV28,TRBJ1-5,once,22,TRBD1,CASSHGLYGQGVGLSSNQPQHF,TGTGCCAGCAGCCACGGTCTTTACGGACAGGGAGTGGGCCTATCGAGCAATCAGCCCCAGCATTTT
TRBV28,TRBJ1-1,.,13,.,CASSLKGRGGAFF,TGTGCCAGCAGTTTAAAAGGCAGGGGTGGGGCTTTCTTT
TRBV29-1,TRBJ2-7,once,22,TRBD2,CSVEAETGDSFLAGARKHEQYF,TGCAGCGTTGAAGCAGAGACAGGGGATTCATTCCTAGCGGGGGCCAGAAAGCACGAGCAGTACTTC
TRBV19,TRBJ1-1,.,12,.,CASTQGNTEAFF,TGTGCCAGTACACAGGGGAACACTGAAGCTTTCTTT
TRBV25-1,TRBJ2-2,few,15,TRBD2,CASSEGLADTGELFF,TGTGCCAGCAGCGAGGGACTAGCGGACACCGGGGAGCTGTTTTTT
TRBV6-1,TRBJ2-3,.,15,TRBD2,CASSELAGGPDTQYF,TGTGCCAGCAGTGAACTAGCGGGGGGCCCAGATACGCAGTATTTT
TRBV30,TRBJ1-3,.,16,.,CAWSPGEGGTGNTIYF,TGTGCCTGGAGTCCCGGGGAGGGGGGTACTGGAAACACCATATATTTT
TRBV9,TRBJ2-2,.,14,.,CASSVTGQDGELFF,TGTGCCAGCAGCGTTACCGGTCAAGACGGGGAGCTGTTTTTT
TRBV4-1,TRBJ2-7,.,14,.,CASSPTGNSYEQYF,TGCGCCAGCAGCCCGACAGGTAATTCCTACGAGCAGTACTTC
TRBV11-3,TRBJ2-7,.,13,TRBD1,CASSRGQGYEQYF,TGTGCCAGCAGCCGGGGACAGGGTTACGAGCAGTACTTC
TRBV9,TRBJ2-3,.,17,TRBD2,CASSVEGSGSITDTQYF,TGTGCCAGCAGCGTAGAGGGTAGCGGGAGTATCACAGATACGCAGTATTTT
TRBV15,TRBJ2-3,.,19,TRBD2,CATSRARYSGEGSEDTQYF,TGTGCCACCAGCAGAGCTCGCTATAGCGGGGAGGGGTCGGAAGATACGCAGTATTTT
TRBV27,TRBJ2-1,.,13,.,CASSYPGANEQFF,TGTGCCAGCAGTTACCCTGGAGCGAATGAGCAGTTCTTC
TRBV4-1,TRBJ2-5,.,16,TRBD2,CASSQLTWTRGETQYF,TGCGCCAGCAGCCAACTAACCTGGACTAGAGGAGAGACCCAGTACTTC
TRBV30,TRBJ1-1,.,14,.,CAWSTDSINTEAFF,TGTGCCTGGAGTACAGATAGTATCAACACTGAAGCTTTCTTT
TRBV28,TRBJ1-5,.,14,.,CASSSRPTGQPQHF,TGTGCCAGCAGCTCCCGCCCCACAGGGCAGCCCCAGCATTTT
TRBV19,TRBJ1-1,.,15,.,CASTLGTTLRTEAFF,TGTGCCAGTACCCTAGGGACAACGCTGCGGACTGAAGCTTTCTTT
TRBV30,TRBJ1-5,.,13,.,CACSQGGNQPQHF,TGTGCCTGTTCGCAGGGTGGCAATCAGCCCCAGCATTTT
TRBV30,TRBJ1-1,.,12,.,CAWSGSGTEAFF,TGTGCCTGGAGCGGGTCGGGCACTGAAGCTTTCTTT
TRBV6-1,TRBJ2-6,.,15,.,CASSPSRSGANVLTF,TGTGCCAGCAGCCCGAGCCGCTCTGGGGCCAACGTCCTGACTTTC
TRBV27,TRBJ1-1,.,15,.,CASSNYRDLRTEAFF,TGTGCCAGCTCCAACTACAGGGATTTGCGGACTGAAGCTTTCTTT
TRBV7-6,TRBJ1-1,.,14,.,CASSLPSRVTEAFF,TGTGCCAGCAGCTTACCTTCCCGGGTAACTGAAGCTTTCTTT
TRBV19,TRBJ2-3,.,15,.,CASRETIKFTDTQYF,TGTGCCAGTAGAGAGACAATTAAGTTCACAGATACGCAGTATTTT
TRBV28,TRBJ1-1,few,14,.,CASSLSGGNTEAFF,TGTGCCAGCAGTCTCTCCGGAGGGAACACTGAAGCTTTCTTT
TRBV6-6,TRBJ2-7,.,13,TRBD1,CASSYPRGREQYF,TGTGCCAGCAGTTACCCCAGGGGGCGCGAGCAGTACTTC
TRBV28,TRBJ2-7,few,11,.,CASSPAREQYF,TGTGCCAGCAGTCCCGCCCGGGAGCAGTACTTC
TRBV13,TRBJ2-5,.,12,TRBD2,CASDGGGQTQYF,TGTGCCAGCGACGGCGGGGGGCAGACCCAGTACTTC
TRBV7-6,TRBJ2-7,.,15,TRBD1,CASSPGQGYVYEQYF,TGTGCCAGCAGCCCGGGACAGGGTTATGTCTACGAGCAGTACTTC
TRBV9,TRBJ2-3,.,13,.,CASSPSGGDTQYF,TGTGCCAGCAGCCCCTCCGGAGGGGATACGCAGTATTTT
TRBV4-1,TRBJ2-3,.,15,.,CASSQGIASTDTQYF,TGCGCCAGCAGCCAAGGGATAGCAAGCACAGATACGCAGTATTTT
TRBV11-1,TRBJ2-7,.,14,TRBD1,CASSLAGTAAEQYF,TGTGCCAGCAGCTTAGCGGGGACAGCGGCCGAGCAGTACTTC
TRBV7-8,TRBJ2-3,.,17,.,CASSLGEVAARGDTQYF,TGTGCCAGCAGCTTAGGAGAGGTAGCGGCCAGAGGAGATACGCAGTATTTT
TRBV9,TRBJ1-5,.,12,.,CASSVDGQPQHF,TGTGCCAGCAGCGTAGACGGTCAGCCCCAGCATTTT
TRBV6-5,TRBJ2-7,.,15,.,CASSYGAPPSYEQYF,TGTGCCAGCAGTTACGGGGCCCCCCCATCCTACGAGCAGTACTTC
TRBV7-9,TRBJ2-3,.,15,.,CASSSGGQSTDTQYF,TGTGCCAGCAGCTCTGGCGGCCAATCCACAGATACGCAGTATTTT
TRBV2,TRBJ2-7,.,14,.,CASSWIGTDYEQYF,TGTGCCAGCAGTTGGATAGGTACAGACTACGAGCAGTACTTC
TRBV2,TRBJ2-5,.,15,TRBD2,CASSAPGLVQETQYF,TGTGCCAGCAGTGCTCCGGGACTAGTCCAAGAGACCCAGTACTTC
TRBV4-2,TRBJ2-2,.,20,TRBD2,CASSQALLAGGPWVTGELFF,TGTGCCAGCAGCCAAGCTTTACTAGCGGGAGGGCCTTGGGTCACCGGGGAGCTGTTTTTT